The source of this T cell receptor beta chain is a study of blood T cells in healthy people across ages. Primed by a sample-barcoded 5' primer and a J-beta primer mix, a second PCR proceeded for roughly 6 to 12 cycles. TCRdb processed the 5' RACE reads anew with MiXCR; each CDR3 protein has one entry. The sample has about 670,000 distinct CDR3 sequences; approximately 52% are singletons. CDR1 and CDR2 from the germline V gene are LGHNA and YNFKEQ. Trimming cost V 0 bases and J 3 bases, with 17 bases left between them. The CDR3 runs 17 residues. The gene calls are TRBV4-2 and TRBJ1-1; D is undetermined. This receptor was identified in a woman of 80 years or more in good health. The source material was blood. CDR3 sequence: CASSQDHNVGIYTEAFF. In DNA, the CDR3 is TGTGCCAGCAGCCAAGATCACAATGTCGGGATCTACACTGAAGCTTTCTTT.